This T cell receptor (beta chain) was retrieved from a study of CD8 T cells in Susac syndrome. The CDR3 contains 12 residues. V trimming: 3 bases; J trimming: 3 bases; junction bases outside the gene matches: 2. Germline lookup yields CDR1 DFQATT and CDR2 SNEGSKA (reference sequence). RNA was extracted with the RNeasy kit, and a quantity of roughly 0.5 to 1 ug was reverse transcribed using random hexamers. Coverage of TCR beta CDR3 amplification by immunoSEQ multiplex PCR extended to 54 Vbeta and 13 Jbeta. Each CDR3 protein is one row after TCRdb ran MiXCR on the immunoSEQ multiplex PCR reads. The sample lists 150,000 to 200,000 distinct CDR3 sequences, 85% to 95% occurring once.

The gene calls are TRBV20-1 and TRBJ2-7, with 7 bases identical to TRBD2. The sample was CD4+ T cells from PBMCs. This sequence was found in a human donor in good health. The CDR3 DNA follows: TGCAGTGCTAGCGCTAGCGGCTACGAGCAGTACTTC. Translated, it gives CSASASGYEQYF.